The rows below give T cell receptor beta chains drawn from one sample of a study of blood T cell repertoires in COVID-19. TCRdb's table, derived via immunoSEQ multiplex PCR, lists solely in-frame clones and lacks some. The data contain roughly 220,000 clones, around 85% of them singletons. Material: PBMCs or T cells enriched from blood (not recorded which). These receptors were obtained from a woman aged 40 to 55 with acute COVID-19. Each CDR3 is given with its conserved first and last residue. The order of the fields is D gene, V gene, clone size, J gene, CDR3 protein, CDR3 DNA. D genes are given only for firm matches. The size field is filled for only some rows; it gives once, few, many or a size class.

>.|TRBV28|.|TRBJ1-1
CASRARAEAFF
TGTGCCAGCAGAGCCCGGGCTGAAGCTTTCTTT
>.|TRBV7-8|.|TRBJ1-2
CASSLMGSPKGDGYTF
TGTGCCAGCAGCTTAATGGGGTCACCCAAAGGGGATGGCTACACCTTC
>.|TRBV24-1|once|TRBJ2-1
CATSEEGSNSYNEQFF
TGTGCCACCAGTGAGGAGGGTTCGAACTCCTACAATGAGCAGTTCTTC
>TRBD1|TRBV6-5|.|TRBJ2-5
CASSTQTGWETQYF
TGTGCCAGCAGTACTCAGACAGGGTGGGAGACCCAGTACTTC
>TRBD1|TRBV5-8|.|TRBJ1-5
CASSFRGPNQPQHF
TGTGCCAGCAGCTTCAGGGGGCCCAATCAGCCCCAGCATTTT
>.|TRBV28|.|TRBJ2-7
CASSSMGGSPYEQYF
TGTGCCAGCAGTTCGATGGGGGGAAGCCCCTACGAGCAGTACTTC
>TRBD1|TRBV2|.|TRBJ2-2
CASDRTGHTGELFF
TGTGCCAGCGACAGGACAGGGCACACCGGGGAGCTGTTTTTT
>.|TRBV19|once|TRBJ1-5
CASRTGLGSQPQHF
TGTGCCAGTAGGACAGGTTTGGGGAGCCAGCCCCAGCATTTT
>.|TRBV29-1|.|TRBJ1-1
CSVDGTMNTEAFF
TGCAGCGTTGATGGCACCATGAACACTGAAGCTTTCTTT
>.|TRBV27|.|TRBJ2-2
CASRYRVNTGELFF
TGTGCCAGCAGATACAGGGTGAACACCGGGGAGCTGTTTTTT
>.|TRBV4-2|.|TRBJ2-7
CASSRSGGVGEQYF
TGTGCCAGCAGCCGTTCGGGCGGGGTTGGCGAGCAGTACTTC
>.|TRBV6-5|few|TRBJ2-7
CASSRGTASGEQYF
TGTGCCAGCAGTCGAGGGACGGCCAGCGGGGAGCAGTACTTC
>TRBD1|TRBV9|.|TRBJ1-5
CASSVGQGWNQPQHF
TGTGCCAGCAGCGTGGGACAGGGTTGGAATCAGCCCCAGCATTTT
>.|TRBV27|.|TRBJ1-1
CASSLRGGTEAFF
TGTGCCAGCAGTTTAAGGGGGGGGACTGAAGCTTTCTTT
>TRBD2|TRBV3-1/TRBV3-2|.|TRBJ2-1
CASSHGAGYYNEQFF
TGTGCCAGCAGCCACGGAGCGGGGTACTACAATGAGCAGTTCTTC
>.|TRBV27|.|TRBJ1-5
CASSSRGLNNQPQHF
TGTGCCAGCAGTAGCCGGGGTCTCAACAATCAGCCCCAGCATTTT
>.|TRBV7-2|.|TRBJ2-7
CASSLQGSSPIYEQYF
TGTGCCAGCAGCCTTCAGGGGTCTTCCCCGATCTACGAGCAGTACTTC
>.|TRBV5-8|.|TRBJ1-5
CASSLVAMSNQPQHF
TGTGCCAGCAGCTTGGTGGCCATGAGCAATCAGCCCCAGCATTTT
>.|TRBV12-3/TRBV12-4|.|TRBJ1-2
CASSFDESYGYTF
TGTGCCAGCAGTTTTGATGAGTCCTATGGCTACACCTTC
>TRBD1|TRBV10-3|.|TRBJ1-1
CAISDLTGLTEAFF
TGTGCCATCAGTGACTTGACAGGGCTGACTGAAGCTTTCTTT
>TRBD1|TRBV18|.|TRBJ2-5
CASSPRQGEETQYF
TGTGCCAGCTCGCCGAGACAGGGTGAAGAGACCCAGTACTTC
>.|TRBV28|.|TRBJ2-3
CASAPGNTDTQYF
TGTGCCAGTGCCCCCGGGAACACAGATACGCAGTATTTT
>.|TRBV11-3|.|TRBJ2-5
CASSPGDPKETQYF
TGTGCCAGCAGCCCAGGGGACCCAAAAGAGACCCAGTACTTC
>.|TRBV5-1|.|TRBJ1-4
CASRSRGGADEKLFF
TGCGCCAGCAGATCGAGGGGGGGCGCGGATGAAAAACTGTTTTTT
>.|TRBV6-2/TRBV6-3|.|TRBJ1-2
CASSLTENYGYTF
TGTGCCAGCAGTCTGACAGAAAACTATGGCTACACCTTC
>.|TRBV7-2|.|TRBJ1-1
CASSLSQGTEAFF
TGTGCCAGCAGCTTGTCACAGGGCACTGAAGCTTTCTTT
>TRBD2|TRBV27|.|TRBJ2-5
CASGGASGRAPGTQYF
TGTGCCAGCGGGGGGGCTAGCGGGAGGGCCCCGGGGACCCAGTACTTC
>TRBD2|TRBV7-2|few|TRBJ2-7
CASSLRSGRGSEQYF
TGTGCCAGCAGCTTACGTAGCGGGAGGGGGAGCGAGCAGTACTTC
>.|TRBV3-1/TRBV3-2|.|TRBJ2-3
CASSHVQGWSTDTQYF
TGTGCCAGCAGCCATGTACAGGGATGGAGCACAGATACGCAGTATTTT
>TRBD2|TRBV27|.|TRBJ2-1
CASRGLAGPESYNEQFF
TGTGCCAGCAGGGGACTAGCGGGACCAGAGTCCTACAATGAGCAGTTCTTC
>TRBD2|TRBV15|.|TRBJ2-2
CATSRLAGNTGELFF
TGTGCCACCAGCAGACTAGCGGGGAACACCGGGGAGCTGTTTTTT
>.|TRBV28|.|TRBJ1-1
CASSFGETTEAFF
TGTGCCAGCAGTTTCGGGGAGACCACTGAAGCTTTCTTT
>TRBD2|TRBV7-9|.|TRBJ2-5
CASSLSGNQETQYF
TGTGCCAGCAGCTTAAGCGGGAACCAAGAGACCCAGTACTTC
>.|TRBV9|.|TRBJ1-1
CASSSLNLENTEAFF
TGTGCCAGCAGCTCACTGAATCTCGAGAACACTGAAGCTTTCTTT
>.|TRBV5-6|.|TRBJ2-7
CASSVRGAQYF
TGTGCCAGCAGCGTAAGGGGTGCGCAGTACTTC
>TRBD1|TRBV27|.|TRBJ2-1
CASNRDRGNEQFF
TGTGCCAGCAACAGGGACAGAGGCAATGAGCAGTTCTTC
>.|TRBV29-1|.|TRBJ2-2
CSVASRTNTGELFF
TGCAGCGTTGCTAGCCGGACGAACACCGGGGAGCTGTTTTTT
>.|TRBV9|.|TRBJ2-3
CASSLGPTGADTQYF
TGTGCCAGCAGCCTCGGACCTACGGGGGCAGATACGCAGTATTTT
>.|TRBV15|.|TRBJ2-1
CATSRGGGRAGFF
TGTGCCACCAGCAGAGGCGGGGGCAGGGCGGGGTTCTTC
>.|TRBV7-9|.|TRBJ2-5
CASSGRGGGIVETQYF
TGTGCCAGCAGCGGCCGGGGCGGCGGGATCGTGGAGACCCAGTACTTC
>.|TRBV28|once|TRBJ1-2
CASSPEGSGYTF
TGTGCCAGCAGTCCGGAGGGTTCTGGCTACACCTTC
>.|TRBV28|.|TRBJ1-3
CASSLSGNRNTIYF
TGTGCCAGCAGTTTGTCAGGGAACAGAAACACCATATATTTT
>TRBD1|TRBV7-9|.|TRBJ2-1
CASSLGNTGDEQFF
TGTGCCAGCAGCTTAGGTAACACAGGGGATGAGCAGTTCTTC
>TRBD2|TRBV6-5|.|TRBJ2-2
CASRAGTSDTGELFF
TGTGCCAGCAGGGCCGGGACTAGCGACACCGGGGAGCTGTTTTTT
>TRBD2|TRBV19|.|TRBJ2-3
CASSLLAGVGDTQYF
TGTGCCAGTAGTCTCCTAGCGGGAGTTGGAGATACGCAGTATTTT
>.|TRBV3-1/TRBV3-2|.|TRBJ1-5
CASSQDSGVQPQHF
TGTGCCAGCAGCCAAGATTCCGGAGTTCAGCCCCAGCATTTT
>TRBD2|TRBV29-1|once|TRBJ2-7
CSVKKRDSYEQYF
TGCAGCGTCAAAAAGCGGGACTCCTACGAGCAGTACTTC
>TRBD2|TRBV2|.|TRBJ2-1
CASRPGTSSYNEQFF
TGTGCCAGCAGACCCGGGACTAGTTCCTACAATGAGCAGTTCTTC
>TRBD2|TRBV28|.|TRBJ2-1
CASSSPVGTGGQNEQFF
TGTGCCAGCAGTTCCCCCGTCGGAACGGGAGGGCAGAATGAGCAGTTCTTC
>.|TRBV7-3|.|TRBJ2-1
CASSLGQGSEQFF
TGTGCCAGCAGCTTGGGGCAGGGGAGCGAGCAGTTCTTC
>TRBD1|TRBV6-5|.|TRBJ1-1
CASSSPRGRAEAFF
TGTGCCAGCAGTTCCCCCAGGGGGCGGGCTGAAGCTTTCTTT
>TRBD1|TRBV14|.|TRBJ2-7
CASSYDGTGRYEQYF
TGTGCCAGCAGCTACGACGGGACAGGGAGATACGAGCAGTACTTC
>TRBD2|TRBV24-1|.|TRBJ2-5
CATSDRRTSWRETQYF
TGTGCCACCAGTGATCGTCGGACTAGCTGGCGAGAGACCCAGTACTTC
>TRBD1|TRBV5-1|few|TRBJ2-2
CASSPRQGRGTGELFF
TGCGCCAGCAGCCCCCGACAGGGACGTGGCACCGGGGAGCTGTTTTTT
>.|TRBV29-1|.|TRBJ1-2
CSVETKRTNYGYTF
TGCAGCGTTGAAACTAAAAGGACTAACTATGGCTACACCTTC
>.|TRBV27|.|TRBJ1-3
CASRTYREGNTIYF
TGTGCCAGCAGGACCTACAGGGAGGGAAACACCATATATTTT
>.|TRBV27|.|TRBJ1-1
CASSDRAGAKTEAFF
TGTGCCAGCAGTGACCGGGCAGGGGCGAAGACTGAAGCTTTCTTT
>.|TRBV6-2/TRBV6-3|.|TRBJ2-7
CASSPVGTLSYEQYF
TGTGCCAGCAGTCCGGTCGGGACACTTTCCTACGAGCAGTACTTC
>.|TRBV12-3/TRBV12-4|.|TRBJ2-3
CASSFGETQYF
TGTGCCAGCAGTTTCGGGGAAACGCAGTATTTT
>.|TRBV28|.|TRBJ1-1
CASSLGGSEAFF
TGTGCCAGCAGTTTAGGCGGTTCCGAAGCTTTCTTT